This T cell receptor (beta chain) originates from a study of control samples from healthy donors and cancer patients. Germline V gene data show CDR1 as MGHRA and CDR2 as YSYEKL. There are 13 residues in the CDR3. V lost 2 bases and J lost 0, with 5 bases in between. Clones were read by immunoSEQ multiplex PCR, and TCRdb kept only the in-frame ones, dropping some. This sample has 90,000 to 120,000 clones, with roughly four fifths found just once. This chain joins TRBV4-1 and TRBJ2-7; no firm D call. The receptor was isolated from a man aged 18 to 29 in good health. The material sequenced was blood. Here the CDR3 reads CASSQTYSYEQYF. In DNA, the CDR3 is TGCGCCAGCAGCCAAACGTACTCCTACGAGCAGTACTTC.